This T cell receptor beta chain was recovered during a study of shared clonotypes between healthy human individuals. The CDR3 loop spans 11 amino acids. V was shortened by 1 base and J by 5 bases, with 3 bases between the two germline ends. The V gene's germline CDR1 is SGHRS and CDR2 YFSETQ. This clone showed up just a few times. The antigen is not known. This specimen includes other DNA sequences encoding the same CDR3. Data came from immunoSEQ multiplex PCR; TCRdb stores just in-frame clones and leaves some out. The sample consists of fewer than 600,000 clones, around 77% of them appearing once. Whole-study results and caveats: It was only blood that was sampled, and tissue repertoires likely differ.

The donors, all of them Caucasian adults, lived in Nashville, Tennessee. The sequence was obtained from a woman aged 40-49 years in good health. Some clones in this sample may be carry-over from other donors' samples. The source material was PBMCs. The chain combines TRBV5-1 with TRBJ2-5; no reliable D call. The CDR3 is CASSLLETQYF. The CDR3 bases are TGCGCCAGCAGCTTGCTCGAGACCCAGTACTTC.